This passage covers 4 T cell receptor beta chains from one sample sequenced in a study of T cells after posttransplantation cyclophosphamide. Data came from immunoSEQ multiplex PCR; TCRdb stores just in-frame clones and leaves some out. The sample shows under 15,000 clones, no singletons; the ten largest hold approximately 24%. Busulfan-fludarabine conditioning, marrow transplant, and cyclophosphamide on days +3 and +4 were administered. Specimen: PBMCs, collected after allogeneic stem cell transplant with posttransplant cyclophosphamide. Receptor source: a female patient aged 35 to 55 who received an allogeneic stem cell transplant from a related donor, was CMV-positive, and had acute GVHD only. Some T cells may arise from the graft donor.

CDR3 loop: CASGRTGGVDPNTQYF. The DNA for the CDR3 is TGTGCCAGCGGGAGGACAGGGGGCGTTGATCCGAATACGCAGTATTTT. The gene calls are TRBV25-1 and TRBJ2-3, with TRBD1 identical over 11 bases. This CDR3 has 16 residues. CDR1 MGHDK and CDR2 SYGVNS come from the germline V gene. The trim removed 8 bases at V and 7 bases at J, leaving 14 bases unmatched. Full variable domain (missing parts from reference TRBV25-1 and TRBJ2-3): EADIYQTPRYLVIGTGKKITLECSQTMGHDKMYWYQQDPGMELHLIHYSYGVNSTEKGDLSSESTVSRIRTEHFPLTLESARPSHTSQYLCASGRTGGVDPNTQYFGPGTRLTVL.

This chain uses TRBV30 with TRBJ1-1; no definite D call. This CDR3 contains 13 residues. V was cut by 2 bases and J by 5 bases, with 12 bases left in between. Germline values: CDR1 GTSNPN, CDR2 SVGIG (reference sequence). CDR3 nucleotide sequence: TGTGCCTGGAGTCAAAATTTCGGGACTGAAGCTTTCTTT. Protein sequence: CAWSQNFGTEAFF.

This clone appeared many times. This chain joins TRBV4-1 and TRBJ1-5; D perhaps matches TRBD1 (6 bases). Trimming stripped 4 bases from V and 9 bases from J, with 19 bases between. The germline V gene encodes CDR1 MGHRA and CDR2 YSYEKL. The CDR3 covers 15 residues. The CDR3 DNA sequence: TGCGCCAGCAGCCGTGAAAACCTACAGGGAGCGCCCCAGCATTTT. Its translation is CASSRENLQGAPQHF.

This clone was picked up a small number of times. This rearrangement joins TRBV15 to TRBJ2-3; tentatively, D is TRBD1 (5 bases). Germline CDR1 LNHNV, CDR2 YYDKDF (reference sequence). The CDR3 sequence is 16 residues long. The V and J ends lost 1 base and 3 bases respectively, with 14 bases between them. CDR3: CATSRVRGQATDTQYF. CDR3 coding DNA: TGTGCCACCAGCAGAGTTCGAGGACAAGCGACAGATACGCAGTATTTT.